Listed here are 5 T cell receptor beta chains from one sample, sequenced in a study of OX40 agonist ivuxolimab in advanced cancers. The data were produced by immunoSEQ multiplex PCR, yet TCRdb's version contains in-frame clones alone and is incomplete. Among 80,000 to 100,000 clones, roughly 94% were seen once, and the ten largest hold about 2.6%. Specimen: CD4+ or CD8+ T cells sorted from blood, collected in a trial of the OX40 agonist ivuxolimab. The receptors derive from an adult with an advanced solid tumor such as melanoma, head and neck, liver or kidney cancer.

This clone was seen only once. Other DNA sequences within the sample encode an identical CDR3. The J gene is TRBJ2-7, the V gene TRBV18, with 10 bases fitting TRBD1. With V trimmed by 2 bases and J by 2 bases, 0 bases remained unmatched. The CDR3 is made up of 14 amino acids. Germline V lookup: CDR1 KGHSH, CDR2 LQKENI. The CDR3 region is CASSPGQGAYEQYF. As DNA, the CDR3 is TGTGCCAGCTCACCAGGACAGGGGGCCTACGAGCAGTACTTC.

The rearrangement joins TRBV19 to TRBJ2-2, with 7 bases that match TRBD2. J lost 5 bases, V lost 3 bases, and 3 bases had no gene match. The CDR3 is 14 amino acids. From germline, CDR1 is LNHDA and CDR2 SQIVND (reference sequence). DNA for the CDR3: TGTGCCAGTAGTATGGGGGAGGGGACCGGGGAGCTGTTTTTT. This gives the protein CASSMGEGTGELFF.

The J gene is TRBJ1-1, the V gene TRBV11-1; D is unresolved. CDR3 size: 15 residues. V lost 3 bases and J 0 bases, leaving 11 bases between the germline ends. In germline, CDR1 is SGHAT, CDR2 FQDESV (reference sequence). The CDR3 DNA is TGTGCCAGCAGCTTCAGTCCATCCCTGAACACTGAAGCTTTCTTT. Residues: CASSFSPSLNTEAFF.

This chain links TRBV13 with TRBJ2-1; D call uncertain. CDR3 length: 12 amino acids. V gave up 5 bases and J gave up 5 bases, with 7 bases separating them. CDR1 and CDR2 from the germline V gene are PRHDT and FYEKMQ (reference sequence). The CDR3 sequence: CASSLINNEQFF. CDR3 coding DNA: TGTGCCAGCAGCCTGATAAACAATGAGCAGTTCTTC.

The gene calls are TRBV4-1 and TRBJ2-5; D gene ambiguous. From germline, CDR1 is MGHRA and CDR2 YSYEKL. Trimming cost V 0 bases and J 3 bases, with 14 bases left between them. The length of the CDR3 is 16 residues. The CDR3 DNA reads as TGCGCCAGCAGCCAAGATGACACGGAAAGAGAAGAGACCCAGTACTTC. Translating gives CASSQDDTEREETQYF.